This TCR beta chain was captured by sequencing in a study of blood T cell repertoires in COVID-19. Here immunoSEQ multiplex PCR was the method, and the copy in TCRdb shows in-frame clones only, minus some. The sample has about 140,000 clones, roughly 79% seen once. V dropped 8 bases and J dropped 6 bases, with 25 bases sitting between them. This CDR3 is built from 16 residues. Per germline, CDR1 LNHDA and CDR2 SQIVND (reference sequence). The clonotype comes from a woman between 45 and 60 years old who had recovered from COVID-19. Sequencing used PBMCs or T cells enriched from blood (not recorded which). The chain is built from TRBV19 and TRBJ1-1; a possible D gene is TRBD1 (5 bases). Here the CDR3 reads CASQLRVTLVGSEAFF. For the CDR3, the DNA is TGTGCCAGTCAGCTCAGGGTAACCCTGGTGGGCTCTGAAGCTTTCTTT.